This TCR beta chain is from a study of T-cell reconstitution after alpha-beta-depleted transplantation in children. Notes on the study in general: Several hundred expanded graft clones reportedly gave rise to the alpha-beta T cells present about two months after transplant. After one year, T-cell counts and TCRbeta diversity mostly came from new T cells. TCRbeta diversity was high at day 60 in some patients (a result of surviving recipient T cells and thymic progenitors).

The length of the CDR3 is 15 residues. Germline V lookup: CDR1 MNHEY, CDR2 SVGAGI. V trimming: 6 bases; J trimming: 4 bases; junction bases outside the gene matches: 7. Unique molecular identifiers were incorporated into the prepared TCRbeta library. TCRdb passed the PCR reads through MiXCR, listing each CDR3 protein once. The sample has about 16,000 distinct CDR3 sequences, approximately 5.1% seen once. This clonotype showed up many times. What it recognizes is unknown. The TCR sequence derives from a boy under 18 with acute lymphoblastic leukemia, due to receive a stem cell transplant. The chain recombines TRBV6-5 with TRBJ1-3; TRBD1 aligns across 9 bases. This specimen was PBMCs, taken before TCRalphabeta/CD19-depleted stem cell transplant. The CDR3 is CASSLSGTGGNTIYF. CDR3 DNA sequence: TGTGCCAGCAGCCTTTCCGGGACAGGGGGAAACACCATATATTTT.